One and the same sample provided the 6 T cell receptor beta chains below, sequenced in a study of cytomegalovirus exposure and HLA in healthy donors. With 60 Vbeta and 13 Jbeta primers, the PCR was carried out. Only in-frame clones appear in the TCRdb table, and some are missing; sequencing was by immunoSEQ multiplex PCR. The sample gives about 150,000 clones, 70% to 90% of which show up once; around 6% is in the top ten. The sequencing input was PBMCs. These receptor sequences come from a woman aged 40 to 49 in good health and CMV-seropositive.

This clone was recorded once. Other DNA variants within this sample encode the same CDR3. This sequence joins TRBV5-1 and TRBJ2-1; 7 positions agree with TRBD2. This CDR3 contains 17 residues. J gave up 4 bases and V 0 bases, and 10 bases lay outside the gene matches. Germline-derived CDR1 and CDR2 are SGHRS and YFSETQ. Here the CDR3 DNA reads TGCGCCAGCAGCTTGGCGGCTAGCGGAGGACCATACAATGAGCAGTTCTTC. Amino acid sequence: CASSLAASGGPYNEQFF.

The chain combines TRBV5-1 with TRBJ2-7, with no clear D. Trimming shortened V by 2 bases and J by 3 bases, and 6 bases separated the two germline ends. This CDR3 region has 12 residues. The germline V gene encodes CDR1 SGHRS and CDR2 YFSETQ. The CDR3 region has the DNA TGCGCCAGCAGCTTAGGAGTCTACGAGCAGTACTTC. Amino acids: CASSLGVYEQYF.

The CDR3 bases are TGTGCCTGGAGGAGGAGCACAGATACGCAGTATTTT. It codes for CAWRRSTDTQYF. The rearrangement links TRBV30 to TRBJ2-3; D gene ambiguous. Germline CDR1 and CDR2: GTSNPN and SVGIG (reference sequence). This CDR3 region has 12 residues. Deletions cut 3 bases from V and 0 bases from J, with 4 bases between.

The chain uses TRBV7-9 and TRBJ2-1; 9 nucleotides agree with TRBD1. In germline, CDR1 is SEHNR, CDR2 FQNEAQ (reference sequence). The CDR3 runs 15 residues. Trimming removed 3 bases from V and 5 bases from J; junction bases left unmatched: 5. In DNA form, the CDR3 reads TGTGCCAGCAGCTTTAAGGGACAGGGCAACAATGAGCAGTTCTTC. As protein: CASSFKGQGNNEQFF.

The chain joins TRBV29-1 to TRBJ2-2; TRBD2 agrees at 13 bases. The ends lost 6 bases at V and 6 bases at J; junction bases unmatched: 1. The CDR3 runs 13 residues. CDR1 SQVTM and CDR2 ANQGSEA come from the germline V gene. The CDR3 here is CSVGTSGAGELFF. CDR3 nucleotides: TGCAGCGTGGGGACTAGCGGGGCCGGGGAGCTGTTTTTT.

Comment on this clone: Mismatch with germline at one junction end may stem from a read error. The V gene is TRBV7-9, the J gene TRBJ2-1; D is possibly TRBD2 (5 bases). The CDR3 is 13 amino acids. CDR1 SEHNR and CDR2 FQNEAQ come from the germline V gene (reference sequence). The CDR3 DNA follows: TGTGCCAGCAGCCCCGAATCCCGGAGTATAGCGATCTTC. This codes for CASSPESRSIAIF.